The entry below describes one T cell receptor (beta chain). The antigen remains undetermined. The source of the sample is a study of T cell responses to AZD1222 COVID-19 vaccine. General study findings and limits: Reportedly, nearly half the spike-specific TCRs target unmutated variant regions. Spike-specific TCR breadth rose after two AZD1222 doses, and depth rose as well.

Libraries were prepared by immunoSEQ multiplex PCR; TCRdb keeps only in-frame clonotypes and omits some of them. The data contain tens of thousands of clones, around 91% of them seen just once; the ten biggest clones take up approximately 9.1%. The sequencing used peripheral blood, collected on day 0 of AZD1222 vaccination. This receptor was obtained from an adult in good health.

CDR3 bases: TGTGCCAGCAGCGTTAGAGGGCGCTACCGAAATACCTACAATGAGCAGTTCTTC. Protein product: CASSVRGRYRNTYNEQFF. The chain employs TRBV7-2 and TRBJ2-1, with D perhaps matching TRBD2 (5 bases). In germline, CDR1 is SGHTA, CDR2 FQGNSA. Trimming left V 5 bases short and J 2 bases short, with 22 bases between. The CDR3 has 18 residues.